This TCR beta chain was sequenced during a study of CD8 T cells in ankylosing spondylitis. Study observations and caveats: Several highly homologous variants formed a TCR beta motif that appeared characteristic of ankylosing spondylitis blood. A CD8+ phenotype characterized the disease-linked clones, which were relatively rare in peripheral blood. Reported data indicate significant enrichment of disease-linked clones within matched ankylosing spondylitis synovial fluid.

The germline V gene has CDR1 LNHNV and CDR2 YYDKDF (reference sequence). V gave up 3 bases and J gave up 6 bases; unmatched junction bases: 13. The CDR3 runs to 17 residues. Quantitative 5'-RACE was performed with molecular barcodes, and it yielded the TCR beta libraries. TCRdb called the 5' RACE reads again in MiXCR, with one record for every CDR3 protein. The repertoire holds about 250,000 distinct CDR3 sequences, with more than 25% as singletons. About this clonotype itself: Antigen specificity is unknown.

The sequencing input was blood, either unsorted or a sorted T cell fraction (not recorded which). The chain joins TRBV15 to TRBJ2-3, with 9 bases fitting TRBD1. This clonotype was sampled from a male donor with ankylosing spondylitis or in good health (not recorded which). In nucleotides, the CDR3 is TGTGCCACCAGCAGTGTAAGGCGGACAGGGGTCGTGGATACGCAGTATTTT. Translating it yields CATSSVRRTGVVDTQYF.